This T cell receptor (beta chain) was captured in a study of T-cell reconstitution after alpha-beta-depleted transplantation in children. Germline CDR1 is SGHRS and CDR2 is YFSETQ. V dropped 4 bases and J dropped 11; count of bases not matched to a gene: 6. The length of the CDR3 is 12 residues. Unique molecular identifiers featured in how the TCRbeta library was prepared. TCRdb independently ran MiXCR on the PCR reads; one entry per CDR3 protein. The sample lists roughly 340,000 distinct CDR3 sequences; roughly 16% were seen once. This sequence was found in a male patient aged 2-10 years who had a stem cell transplant for acute lymphoblastic leukemia, so the T cells may come from the graft donor. The chain employs TRBV5-1 and TRBJ2-7; 10 bases map to TRBD1. The specimen comprised PBMCs, mostly from graft donor cells, sampled 360 days after TCRalphabeta/CD19-depleted stem cell transplant. The CDR3 DNA reads TGCGCCAGCAGCCAGACAGGGGGCGAAGAGTACTTC. Protein sequence: CASSQTGGEEYF.